These 14 T cell receptor beta chains were all obtained from the same sample, sequenced in a study of radiation and T cells in renal cell carcinoma (dated by TCRdb to 2020 to 2022). Library preparation used the immunoSEQ multiplex PCR assay. Entries here come from immuneACCESS through TCRdb and include only in-frame sequences with V and J called. Some clones fail to appear in such tables; in the studies checked, an unresolved V gene covers under half of the shortfall, and the cause of the remainder is unknown. In this sample the table shows approximately 120,000 clones, roughly four fifths of which occur a single time. The ten largest make up around 6.1% of the sample. Sample time point, as interpreted from the label and publication: blood 2 weeks post-SBRT. The sample's treatment or condition label, decoded: 15 Gy SBRT to primary tumor, nephrectomy 4 weeks later. The sample in question was blood, obtained from a patient whose treatment included radiotherapy and nephrectomy. The receptor set was obtained from a man over 45 with renal cell carcinoma.

V usage is TRBV27 and J usage is TRBJ2-3; weak D call: TRBD1 (5 bases). Germline V gene data show CDR1 as MNHEY and CDR2 as SMNVEV (reference sequence). Between the trimmed V and J ends, which lost 7 bases and 6 bases, there was a span of 11 bases. This CDR3 region has 12 residues. CDR3 sequence: CASTDHRDTQYF. DNA of the CDR3: TGTGCCAGCACCGACCACAGGGATACGCAGTATTTT.

V gene TRBV27 combines with J gene TRBJ2-7; 11 nucleotides match TRBD2. The CDR3 runs 19 residues. Germline V lookup: CDR1 MNHEY, CDR2 SMNVEV (reference sequence). V shed 5 bases, J shed 1 base, and the junction held 16 bases outside the gene matches. Here the CDR3 reads CASSPIGLAGVARSYEQYF. The CDR3 DNA reads as TGTGCCAGCAGTCCTATCGGACTAGCGGGTGTTGCGCGGTCCTACGAGCAGTACTTC.

The rearrangement joins TRBV6-6 to TRBJ1-3; 9 bases fit TRBD1. V trimming: 4 bases; J trimming: 4 bases; junction bases outside the gene matches: 8. Germline CDR1 MNHNY, CDR2 SVGAGI (reference sequence). The length of the CDR3 is 16 residues. CDR3 DNA sequence: TGTGCCAGCAGTTCTCCGGGACAGGGTTCGGGAAACACCATATATTTT. Translation: CASSSPGQGSGNTIYF.

J is TRBJ2-5 and V is TRBV14, with 10 bases fitting TRBD2. This CDR3 contains 14 residues. Germline loops: CDR1 SGHDN, CDR2 FVKESK. V trimming: 4 bases; J trimming: 6 bases; junction bases outside the gene matches: 5. The CDR3 here is CASSLSSGSQTQYF. The CDR3 bases are TGTGCCAGCAGCCTTTCTAGCGGGAGCCAGACCCAGTACTTC.

The CDR3 DNA sequence: TGTGCCAGCAGCTTCGGCGGGACGGGGGCAGATACGCAGTATTTT. Protein product: CASSFGGTGADTQYF. J is TRBJ2-3 and V is TRBV11-2, with a tentative D call TRBD2 (6 bases). CDR3 length: 15 amino acids. Germline V lookup: CDR1 SGHAT, CDR2 FQNNGV. Trimming shortened V by 3 bases and J by 4 bases, and 14 bases separated the two germline ends.

The chain combines TRBV7-2 with TRBJ1-2; 9 bases agree with TRBD1. CDR3 length equals 14 residues. The germline CDR1 and CDR2 sequences are SGHTA and FQGNSA. The trim removed 1 base at V and 6 bases at J, leaving 3 bases unmatched. The CDR3 DNA reads as TGTGCCAGCAGCTTAGGACAGGGGGTACATGGCTACACCTTC. This encodes CASSLGQGVHGYTF.

The V and J genes are TRBV19 and TRBJ2-1; 10 bases align to TRBD2. The CDR3 is 15 residues long. Germline V gives CDR1 LNHDA, CDR2 SQIVND (reference sequence). The V and J ends lost 6 bases and 0 bases, in that order; junction bases with no gene match: 2. The CDR3 loop is CASSRLAGSYNEQFF. The CDR3 DNA reads TGTGCCAGTAGCAGACTAGCGGGCTCCTACAATGAGCAGTTCTTC.

The chain recombines TRBV29-1 with TRBJ2-3; D call uncertain. In germline, CDR1 is SQVTM, CDR2 ANQGSEA. CDR3 length: 12 residues. V was shortened by 4 bases and J by 6 bases, with 11 bases between the two germline ends. DNA for the CDR3: TGCAGCGTTGGAACACCCCAGGATACGCAGTATTTT. This encodes CSVGTPQDTQYF.

The rearrangement uses TRBV7-9 and TRBJ1-2; a possible D gene is TRBD1 (5 bases). V gave up 2 bases and J gave up 2 bases, with 12 bases separating them. The CDR3 length is 15 residues. Per the germline V gene, CDR1 is SEHNR and CDR2 is FQNEAQ (reference sequence). The DNA for the CDR3 is TGTGCCAGCAGCTTACTTGACCAGGGCAACTATGGCTACACCTTC. Encoded protein: CASSLLDQGNYGYTF.

The rearrangement joins TRBV2 to TRBJ1-4; no firm D call. The CDR3 runs 16 residues. Germline values: CDR1 SNHLY, CDR2 FYNNEI. V shed 4 bases and J shed 2 bases, with 14 bases lying between them. CDR3 protein: CASSVEAPGTNEKLFF. The CDR3, as DNA: TGTGCCAGCAGTGTTGAAGCTCCGGGGACTAATGAAAAACTGTTTTTT.

The chain is built from TRBV2 and TRBJ2-3; TRBD2 aligns across 9 bases. CDR1 and CDR2 (germline): SNHLY, FYNNEI. The CDR3 sequence is 15 residues long. V shed 6 bases and J 3 bases; nucleotides not matched to a gene: 7. CDR3 sequence: CASRGFSGSTDTQYF. CDR3 sequence (DNA): TGTGCCAGCAGGGGTTTTAGCGGGAGTACAGATACGCAGTATTTT.

The table lists this clone with a few counts. The chain is built from TRBV6-1 and TRBJ1-1, with D maybe TRBD1 (5 bases). V shed 10 bases and J shed 7 bases, with 22 bases lying between them. The CDR3 length is 14 residues. Germline CDR1 MNHNS, CDR2 SASEGT. CDR3 DNA sequence: TGTGCCATCGATAGAATAGACAAGGGGATTGAAGCTTTCTTT. Translating it yields CAIDRIDKGIEAFF.

This clone has just one count. The chain is built from TRBV5-4 and TRBJ1-3, with D unresolved. CDR1 is SGHNT, CDR2 YYREEE, per germline (reference sequence). The CDR3 totals 15 residues. Trimming cost V 5 bases and J 0 bases, with 12 bases left between them. The CDR3 coding sequence is TGTGCCAGCAGTCGTGACGAACACTCTGGAAACACCATATATTTT. Encoded protein: CASSRDEHSGNTIYF. Combining the CDR3 with reference TRBV5-4 and TRBJ1-3 gives the whole variable domain ETGVTQSPTHLIKTRGQQVTLRCSSQSGHNTVSWYQQALGQGPQFIFQYYREEENGRGNFPPRFSGLQFPNYSSELNVNALELDDSALYLCASSRDEHSGNTIYFGEGSWLTVV.

This chain links TRBV18 with TRBJ1-1; D not certain. The germline V gene has CDR1 KGHSH and CDR2 LQKENI. The CDR3 is 15 amino acids. With 3 bases removed from V and 2 bases from J, the gap between germline ends came to 13 bases. CDR3 protein: CASSPRSGGNTEAFF. Here the CDR3 DNA reads TGTGCCAGCTCACCCAGGTCAGGAGGAAACACTGAAGCTTTCTTT.